This T cell receptor beta chain was recorded in a study of beta chain features in type 1 diabetes. Background on the study: The patients were much like the healthy donors in age, gender and cell yields.

Study-wide findings and caveats: Patients with Type 1 diabetes showed moderately but significantly shorter TCRB CDR3s in all four CD4+ subsets.

Looked up from germline, CDR1 is LNHDA and CDR2 is SQIVND (reference sequence). Trimming took off 4 bases at V and 1 base at J, with 17 bases between the two ends. This CDR3 has 16 residues. Comment on this clone: Antigen unknown.

Sequencing targeted expressed TCRB transcripts, as all isolated RNA had been reverse transcribed. Method: immunoSEQ multiplex PCR; TCRdb's copy keeps in-frame clones and lacks some. Found here are 16,000 or so clones, approximately 76% of them singletons; the top ten hold roughly 0.33%. The sequenced sample was stem cell memory CD4+ T cells from blood. This sequence was found in a young woman with type 1 diabetes. This chain uses TRBV19 with TRBJ2-7; tentatively, D is TRBD1 (6 bases). The CDR3 is CASSRNRDTFSYEQYV. CDR3 coding DNA: TGTGCCAGTAGTAGGAACCGGGACACCTTTTCCTACGAGCAGTACGTC.